The present T cell receptor beta chain was sequenced within a study of blood T cell repertoires in COVID-19. Looking at the study overall: Whether acute or convalescent, the COVID-19 samples came from the United States, Italy and Spain. The cDNA or gDNA used as material had been derived from T cells, B-cell-depleted T cells, or PBMCs.

Original processing notes: Amplification with reference gene primers provided the estimates of nucleated cell counts. The protocol was immunoSEQ multiplex PCR, while the TCRdb copy is restricted to in-frame clones and leaves out a portion. V and J calls and clone size are given by that table; D and trimming were obtained from the DNA. The sample lists fewer than 350,000 clones; 86% were seen once. Trimming stripped 4 bases from V and 0 bases from J, with 12 bases between. CDR1 GTSNPN and CDR2 SVGIG come from the germline V gene (reference sequence). This CDR3 has 15 residues. Sequencing was performed on peripheral blood. The clonotype was recovered from a woman aged 25-40 years with COVID-19, enrolled during active disease. V is TRBV30 and J is TRBJ2-2; D perhaps matches TRBD2 (5 bases). The CDR3 DNA is TGTGCCTGGAAGGCGGGCAGTTCGAACACCGGGGAGCTGTTTTTT. Amino acids: CAWKAGSSNTGELFF.